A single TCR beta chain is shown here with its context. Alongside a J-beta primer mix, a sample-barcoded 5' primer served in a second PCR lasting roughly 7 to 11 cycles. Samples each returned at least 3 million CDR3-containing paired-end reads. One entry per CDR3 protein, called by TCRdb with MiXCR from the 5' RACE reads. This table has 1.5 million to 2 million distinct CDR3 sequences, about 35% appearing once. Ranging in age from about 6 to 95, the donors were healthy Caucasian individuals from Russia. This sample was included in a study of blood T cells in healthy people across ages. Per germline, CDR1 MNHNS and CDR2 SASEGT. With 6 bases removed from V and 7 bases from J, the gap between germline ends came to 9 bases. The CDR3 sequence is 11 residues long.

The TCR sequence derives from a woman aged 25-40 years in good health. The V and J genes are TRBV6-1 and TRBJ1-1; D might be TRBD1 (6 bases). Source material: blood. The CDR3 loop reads CASREGGEAFF. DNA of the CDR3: TGTGCCAGCAGAGAGGGGGGTGAAGCTTTCTTT.